This T cell receptor beta chain was sequenced during a study of CD8 T cells in ankylosing spondylitis. Findings and limits, study-wide: What appeared characteristic of ankylosing spondylitis blood was a TCR beta motif of seven to nine highly homologous variants. Disease-linked clones had a CD8+ phenotype and relatively low frequency in peripheral blood. Clones linked to disease were reported to show significant enrichment in matched ankylosing spondylitis synovial fluid.

TCRdb analysed the 5' RACE reads with MiXCR anew, one entry per CDR3 protein. The table shows 700,000 to 850,000 distinct CDR3 sequences, with 10% to 15% occurring only once. Notes on this clonotype: The antigen is unknown.

The germline CDR1 and CDR2 sequences are KGHSH and LQKENI. There are 17 residues in the CDR3. Trimming left V 1 base short and J 6 bases short, with 19 bases between. The chain uses TRBV18 and TRBJ2-1, with D possibly being TRBD2 (6 bases). This TCR was sampled from a male donor with ankylosing spondylitis. Specimen: blood, either unsorted or a sorted T cell fraction (not recorded which). The DNA of the CDR3 is TGTGCCAGCTCACCACTCGGGAGACCCGTAAGGGGCAATGAGCAGTTCTTC. Protein product: CASSPLGRPVRGNEQFF. Full variable domain (missing parts from reference TRBV18 and TRBJ2-1): NAGVMQNPRHLVRRRGQEARLRCSPMKGHSHVYWYRQLPEEGLKFMVYLQKENIIDESGMPKERFSAEFPKEGPSILRIQQVVRGDSAAYFCASSPLGRPVRGNEQFFGPGTRLTVL.